These 21 T cell receptor beta chains were sequenced from one sample in a study of T cells expressing NK-cell markers (dated by TCRdb to the early 2020s). The library was prepared using 5' RACE. For sequencing, an Illumina HiSeq 2000 was employed. TCRdb reprocessed the reads into one record per CDR3 protein sequence, lacking DNA. Per the sample table, the count is some 450,000 distinct CDR3 sequences. The ten largest clones add up to 7.3% of the sample. Sequencing was done on a sample of blood T cells: a sorted CD56 or NKG2C T cell subset, CD4+ or CD8+ T cells, or bulk PBMC T cells (not recorded which). Receptor source: a woman between 18 and 69 years old in good health.

This chain joins TRBV12-3 or TRBV12-4 and TRBJ2-6; TCRdb returns TRBD1, unconfirmable since there is no DNA. This CDR3 is built from 14 residues. CDR3: CASSLGAGANVLTF.

This chain joins TRBV12-3 or TRBV12-4 and TRBJ2-4; TCRdb outputs TRBD1, but without DNA this stays unchecked. The CDR3 has 14 amino acids. The CDR3 spells CASSSNRGQNIQYF.

The rearrangement uses TRBV30 and TRBJ1-1; TCRdb outputs TRBD1, but without DNA this stays unchecked. The germline V gene has CDR1 GTSNPN and CDR2 SVGIG (reference sequence). The CDR3 runs to 14 residues. The CDR3: CAWSVGAMDTEAFF.

The V and J genes are TRBV12-3 or TRBV12-4 and TRBJ2-2; TCRdb indicates TRBD2, and absent DNA this call remains unverified. This CDR3 contains 17 residues. This chain's CDR3 is CASSPGLAGAGTGELFF.

This chain uses TRBV7-2 with TRBJ2-1. From germline, CDR1 is SGHTA and CDR2 FQGNSA. There are 15 residues in the CDR3. CDR3 loop: CASSLMQRSYNEQFF.

This chain uses TRBV29-1 with TRBJ1-2; TCRdb returns TRBD1, unconfirmable since there is no DNA. The length of the CDR3 is 14 residues. Germline loops: CDR1 SQVTM, CDR2 ANQGSEA. CDR3 protein: CSVEDPRTGFDYTF. The full variable domain, in which reference TRBV29-1 and TRBJ1-2 provide the parts outside the CDR3, is SAVISQKPSRDICQRGTSLTIQCQVDSQVTMMFWYRQQPGQSLTLIATANQGSEATYESGFVIDKFPISRPNLTFSTLTVSNMSPEDSSIYLCSVEDPRTGFDYTFGSGTRLTVV.

The genes are TRBV6-5 and TRBJ2-3; TCRdb gives TRBD1 as the D gene, but with no DNA this cannot be confirmed. This CDR3 is 16 amino acids long. Germline loops: CDR1 MNHEY, CDR2 SVGAGI. CDR3 region: CASSYSFRGGTDTQYF.

V is TRBV28 and J is TRBJ2-7. Germline V CDR1 and CDR2: MDHEN, SYDVKM. The CDR3 is made up of 15 amino acids. The CDR3 region is CASSFSAGASYEQYF.

The chain joins TRBV7-9 to TRBJ2-3. Germline CDR1 reads SEHNR; CDR2 reads FQNEAQ (reference sequence). The CDR3 is 15 residues long. CDR3 residues: CASSLQVFNTDTQYF.

V usage is TRBV3-1 and J usage is TRBJ1-1; TCRdb's D call of TRBD1 is untestable without DNA. CDR3 length: 14 residues. Germline V gene sequence: CDR1 LGHDT, CDR2 YNNKEL (reference sequence). The CDR3 region is CASSQVGGATEAFF.

This rearrangement joins TRBV7-2 to TRBJ2-1; TCRdb outputs TRBD2, but without DNA this stays unchecked. Germline V gene data show CDR1 as SGHTA and CDR2 as FQGNSA. This CDR3 is built from 16 residues. CDR3: CASSPRTSGGWYEQFF.

The CDR3 loop reads CASGSPGDSNQPQHF. The V and J genes are TRBV12-5 and TRBJ1-5. CDR1 and CDR2 (germline): LGHNT, FRNRAP. The CDR3 spans 15 residues.

This chain joins TRBV20-1 and TRBJ2-1; the TCRdb D gene call, TRBD1, has no DNA to confirm it. The CDR3 is 17 amino acids. Germline lookup yields CDR1 DFQATT and CDR2 SNEGSKA (reference sequence). The CDR3 loop reads CSAAGGGRGVSYNEQFF.

The chain carries TRBV12-3 or TRBV12-4 and TRBJ2-3; checking the TCRdb D call of TRBD1 is not possible without DNA. The CDR3 has 16 residues. This chain's CDR3 is CASIDGGGASTDTQYF.

The rearrangement links TRBV12-3 or TRBV12-4 to TRBJ1-2; TCRdb names TRBD1, which stays unverified in the absence of DNA. The CDR3 runs 15 residues. The CDR3 region is CASSPHGGSDYGYTF.

This sequence joins TRBV20-1 and TRBJ1-2; TCRdb's D gene call, TRBD1, goes unchecked for lack of DNA. This CDR3 is 18 amino acids long. Per the germline V gene, CDR1 is DFQATT and CDR2 is SNEGSKA (reference sequence). The CDR3: CSARDGGTVPPSNYGYTF.

This chain joins TRBV7-2 and TRBJ2-7; TCRdb's D call, TRBD1, is unchecked because there is no DNA. The germline gives CDR1 SGHTA, CDR2 FQGNSA. The CDR3 totals 13 residues. CDR3 in amino acids: CASSSRGAYEQYF.

The V and J genes are TRBV18 and TRBJ1-6; checking the TCRdb D call of TRBD1 is not possible without DNA. This CDR3 comprises 17 residues. Germline V gene data show CDR1 as KGHSH and CDR2 as LQKENI. CDR3 sequence: CASSPTPASSYNSPLHF. Full variable domain (outside the CDR3, taken from reference TRBV18 and TRBJ1-6): NAGVMQNPRHLVRRRGQEARLRCSPMKGHSHVYWYRQLPEEGLKFMVYLQKENIIDESGMPKERFSAEFPKEGPSILRIQQVVRGDSAAYFCASSPTPASSYNSPLHFGNGTRLTVT.

V and J are TRBV12-3 or TRBV12-4 and TRBJ2-5. The CDR3 covers 13 residues. This chain's CDR3 is CASSANRAETQYF.

The V gene is TRBV30, the J gene TRBJ2-5; TCRdb proposes TRBD1, but this gene call is untestable without DNA. Per germline, CDR1 GTSNPN and CDR2 SVGIG (reference sequence). This CDR3 is 13 amino acids long. The CDR3 loop reads CAWTQQGQETQYF.

The chain is built from TRBV6-5 and TRBJ2-1; there is no DNA to check the TCRdb D call of TRBD2. The germline gives CDR1 MNHEY, CDR2 SVGAGI. The CDR3 sequence is 13 residues long. The CDR3 loop reads CASSYGGVNEQFF.